This T cell receptor (beta chain) was captured in a study of shared clonotypes between healthy human individuals. This clone was seen only once. Within the sample, other DNA sequences also encode this same CDR3. This CDR3 is built from 11 residues. Germline CDR1 and CDR2: SNHLY and FYNNEI. V was cut by 4 bases and J by 5 bases, with 5 bases left in between. Assay used: immunoSEQ multiplex PCR; TCRdb lists only in-frame clones, some missing. The sample has some 2,400,000 clones, approximately 94% seen once. The V and J genes are TRBV2 and TRBJ2-5; the D is unclear. The origin of this receptor is a man younger than 30 in good health. The specimen sequenced was naive CD4+ T cells sorted from blood. Subset specified: CD45RA+ positively selected. The chain's CDR3 is CASSVRETQYF. In nucleotides, the CDR3 is TGTGCCAGCAGTGTACGTGAGACCCAGTACTTC.